This note documents a single T cell receptor (beta chain) sequence. Its antigen is unidentified. The read ends 3 residues before the CDR3 terminus; that terminus is restored from the germline J gene. Trimming pared 6 bases from V and 3 bases from J, leaving 17 bases between. Germline assignment: CDR1 DFQATT and CDR2 SNEGSKA (reference sequence). The CDR3 has 15 amino acids. The entry originates in a study of T cells in women clearing cervical HPV infection. On the study more broadly: Case blood was drawn when the lesion was first found; control blood after infection became undetectable. HLA type stays a possible confounder, typing being limited. Study outcomes and limitations: TRBV6-7 abundance was lower in cases than controls (roughly 0.11% versus 0.16%). Richness differences could reflect unmeasured T-cell content per sample.

Sequencing used immunoSEQ multiplex PCR; TCRdb keeps in-frame clones, though not all of them. The clone table shows 35,000 to 45,000 clones, with the ten largest holding 0.95% to 1.5%. This clonotype was sampled from a woman aged 18 to 75 with a cervical HPV16 infection that either progressed to CIN3+ or cleared (not recorded which). The chain recombines TRBV20-1 with TRBJ2-2, with D possibly matching TRBD1 (5 bases). Sequenced sample: blood buffy coat. The part of the CDR3 DNA that was read is TGCAGTGCGCCACGACAGTCTATGTACACCGGGGAG. Amino acids: CSAPRQSMYTGE. The full CDR3 reads CSAPRQSMYTGELFF.